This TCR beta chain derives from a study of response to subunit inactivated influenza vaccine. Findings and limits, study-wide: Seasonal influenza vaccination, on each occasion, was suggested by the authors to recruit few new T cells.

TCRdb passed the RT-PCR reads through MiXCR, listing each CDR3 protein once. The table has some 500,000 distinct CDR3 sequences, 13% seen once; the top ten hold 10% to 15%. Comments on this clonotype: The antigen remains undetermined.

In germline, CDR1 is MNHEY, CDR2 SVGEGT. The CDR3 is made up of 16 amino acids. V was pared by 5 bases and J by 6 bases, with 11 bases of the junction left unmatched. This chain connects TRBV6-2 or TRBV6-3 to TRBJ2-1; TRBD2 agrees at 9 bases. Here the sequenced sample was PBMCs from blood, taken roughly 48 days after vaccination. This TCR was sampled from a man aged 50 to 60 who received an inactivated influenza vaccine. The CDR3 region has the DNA TGTGCCAGCAGTAGACTGGCGGGAGGGCCCGTCAATGAGCAGTTCTTC. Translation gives CASSRLAGGPVNEQFF.